A selection of T cell receptor beta chains follows, all from one sample in a study of blood T cell repertoires in COVID-19. Data came from immunoSEQ multiplex PCR; TCRdb stores just in-frame clones and leaves some out. This table has approximately 280,000 clones, roughly 89% appearing once. The sample was peripheral blood. Receptors were obtained from a man aged 40-55 years with acute or convalescent COVID-19. Each CDR3 is given with its conserved first and last residue. The D gene is left open where the match is weak. Clone size is not always given. Where it is, it says once, few, many or a class for expanded clones.

clone size	V gene	J gene	D gene	CDR3 protein	CDR3 DNA
.	TRBV29-1	TRBJ1-3	TRBD1	CSALSDRAGNTIYF	TGCAGCGCCCTATCTGACAGGGCTGGAAACACCATATATTTT
.	TRBV2	TRBJ2-3	TRBD2	CASKELAGASSTDTQYF	TGTGCCTCCAAGGAACTAGCGGGGGCCTCGAGCACAGATACGCAGTATTTT
.	TRBV29-1	TRBJ1-5	.	CSVARDSNQPQHF	TGCAGCGTTGCTCGGGATAGCAATCAGCCCCAGCATTTT
.	TRBV2	TRBJ1-3	.	CASSGQGNTIYF	TGTGCCAGCAGTGGACAAGGAAACACCATATATTTT
.	TRBV10-3	TRBJ1-1	.	CAFRQTPSPNTEAFF	TGTGCCTTTCGACAGACCCCATCTCCAAACACTGAAGCTTTCTTT
.	TRBV6-5	TRBJ2-7	TRBD1	CASSSGQFSYEQYF	TGTGCCAGCAGCTCGGGACAGTTCTCCTACGAGCAGTACTTC
.	TRBV4-1	TRBJ1-1	.	CASSQELQAGNTEAFF	TGCGCCAGCAGCCAAGAATTACAGGCCGGGAACACTGAAGCTTTCTTT
.	TRBV18	TRBJ1-5	.	CASSPTENQPQHF	TGTGCCAGCTCACCAACGGAGAATCAGCCCCAGCATTTT
.	TRBV6-5	TRBJ1-5	.	CATSTDFNQPQHF	TGTGCCACTTCGACAGATTTCAATCAGCCCCAGCATTTT
.	TRBV30	TRBJ1-6	.	CAWSVQGRNSPLHF	TGTGCCTGGAGTGTCCAGGGAAGGAATTCACCCCTCCACTTT
.	TRBV24-1	TRBJ2-1	TRBD2	CATSDPGTSGYNEQFF	TGTGCCACCAGCGATCCCGGGACTAGCGGTTACAATGAGCAGTTCTTC
.	TRBV6-5	TRBJ1-5	.	CASSYSGRLPQHF	TGTGCCAGCAGTTACTCCGGGAGGCTGCCCCAGCATTTT
once	TRBV6-5	TRBJ2-2	.	CAATTGTLLTGELFF	TGTGCCGCAACAACCGGGACACTCCTCACCGGGGAGCTGTTTTTT
.	TRBV6-5	TRBJ1-2	TRBD1	CASSFPTGGLYGYTF	TGTGCCAGCAGCTTCCCGACAGGGGGACTCTATGGCTACACCTTC
.	TRBV12-3/TRBV12-4	TRBJ1-4	.	CVTSGVGGEKLFF	TGTGTCACCTCGGGGGTGGGTGGGGAAAAACTGTTTTTT
.	TRBV18	TRBJ1-1	TRBD1	CASSPEQGLNTEAFF	TGTGCCAGCTCACCCGAACAGGGGCTGAACACTGAAGCTTTCTTT
.	TRBV5-4	TRBJ1-2	.	CASSLDPTGGYTF	TGTGCCAGCAGCTTAGACCCCACGGGTGGCTACACCTTC
.	TRBV3-1/TRBV3-2	TRBJ1-2	.	CASSQGQGYTF	TGTGCCAGCAGCCAGGGACAAGGCTACACCTTC
.	TRBV5-5	TRBJ1-6	TRBD1	CASSSRTGGAYNSPLHF	TGTGCCAGCAGCTCACGGACAGGGGGCGCGTATAATTCACCCCTCCACTTT
few	TRBV2	TRBJ1-4	.	CASSPRGGRTNEKLFF	TGTGCCAGCAGCCCCAGGGGAGGGAGAACTAATGAAAAACTGTTTTTT
.	TRBV10-2	TRBJ1-1	.	CASSEGRHGSNPNF	TGCGCCAGCAGTGAGGGCCGACATGGTTCGAATCCGAACTTT
once	TRBV27	TRBJ1-2	.	CASSLSGAHRGYTF	TGTGCCAGCAGTTTATCTGGGGCCCACAGGGGCTACACCTTC